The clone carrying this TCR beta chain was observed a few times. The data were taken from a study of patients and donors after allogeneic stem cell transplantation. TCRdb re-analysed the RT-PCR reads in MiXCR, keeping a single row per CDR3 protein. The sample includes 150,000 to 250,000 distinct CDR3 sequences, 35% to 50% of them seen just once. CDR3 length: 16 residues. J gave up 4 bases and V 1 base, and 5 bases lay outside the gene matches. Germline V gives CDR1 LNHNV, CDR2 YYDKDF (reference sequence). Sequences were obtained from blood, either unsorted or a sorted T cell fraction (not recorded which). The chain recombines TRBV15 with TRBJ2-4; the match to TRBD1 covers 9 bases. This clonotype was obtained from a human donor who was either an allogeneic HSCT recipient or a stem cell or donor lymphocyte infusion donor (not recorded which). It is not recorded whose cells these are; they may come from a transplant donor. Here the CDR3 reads CATSRGTGESKNIQYF. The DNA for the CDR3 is TGTGCCACCAGCAGAGGGACAGGGGAAAGTAAAAACATTCAGTACTTC.